These T cell receptor beta chains were read from a single sample in a study of cytomegalovirus exposure and HLA in healthy donors. Method: immunoSEQ multiplex PCR; TCRdb's copy keeps in-frame clones and lacks some. The table shows approximately 150,000 clones, with roughly three quarters occurring only once. Sequences were obtained from PBMCs. These receptors were collected from a woman aged 60-75 years in good health and CMV-seronegative. Both conserved end residues are part of each CDR3. Fields, in order: D gene, clone size, J gene, V gene, CDR3 protein, CDR3 DNA. The D gene is left open where the match is weak. Not every row has a clone size; where given, it reads once, few, many or a size class.

>TRBD2|-|TRBJ2-2|TRBV9
CASSPGTSGTGELFF
TGTGCCAGCAGCCCCGGGACTAGCGGCACCGGGGAGCTGTTTTTT
>TRBD1|-|TRBJ2-7|TRBV27
CASSLRDSLYEQYF
TGTGCCAGCAGTCTACGGGACAGCCTCTACGAGCAGTACTTC
>TRBD2|-|TRBJ2-5|TRBV7-6
CASRSTAGGRARETQYF
TGTGCCAGCAGATCCACCGCAGGCGGGAGGGCCAGAGAGACCCAGTACTTC
>-|-|TRBJ2-3|TRBV10-1
CASSQQGLDTQYF
TGCGCCAGCAGTCAACAGGGTTTGGATACGCAGTATTTT
>-|-|TRBJ1-6|TRBV6-5
CASRLTSSPLHF
TGTGCCAGCAGACTCACGAGTTCACCCCTCCACTTT
>-|-|TRBJ1-3|TRBV7-6
CASSRQTSGNTIYF
TGTGCCAGCAGTCGACAGACTTCTGGAAACACCATATATTTT
>-|-|TRBJ2-5|TRBV27
CASSFLGHQETQYF
TGTGCCAGCAGTTTTTTGGGGCACCAAGAGACCCAGTACTTC
>-|-|TRBJ1-1|TRBV5-1
CASSYAGLAFF
TGCGCCAGCAGCTATGCGGGGTTGGCTTTCTTT
>TRBD1|-|TRBJ2-7|TRBV5-1
CASSFQGAVYEQYF
TGCGCCAGCAGCTTTCAGGGGGCTGTCTACGAGCAGTACTTC
>TRBD2|-|TRBJ2-1|TRBV10-3
CAISGSGERYNEQFF
TGTGCCATCAGTGGTAGCGGGGAGCGTTACAATGAGCAGTTCTTC
>-|-|TRBJ1-4|TRBV28
CASSPGGATNEKLFF
TGTGCCAGCAGCCCTGGGGGGGCAACTAATGAAAAACTGTTTTTT
>-|few|TRBJ2-3|TRBV9
CASSVQGTDTQYF
TGTGCCAGCAGCGTTCAGGGCACAGATACGCAGTATTTT
>TRBD2|-|TRBJ2-3|TRBV12-5
CASGTGRADTQYF
TGTGCTAGTGGGACTGGGAGGGCAGATACGCAGTATTTT
>-|few|TRBJ2-5|TRBV5-1
CASSRGIGGAVQETQYF
TGCGCCAGCAGCCGAGGCATAGGGGGGGCCGTCCAAGAGACCCAGTACTTC
>TRBD2|-|TRBJ2-7|TRBV7-9
CASSLLEVSGSSYEQYF
TGTGCCAGCAGCTTACTTGAAGTGAGCGGGAGCTCCTACGAGCAGTACTTC
>TRBD1|-|TRBJ1-1|TRBV28
CASTNPGQAAHEAFF
TGTGCCAGCACGAACCCCGGACAGGCCGCCCATGAAGCTTTCTTT
>-|-|TRBJ1-2|TRBV30
CAWSKGWAGGYTF
TGTGCCTGGAGCAAAGGCTGGGCGGGTGGCTACACCTTC
>TRBD2|-|TRBJ2-3|TRBV19
CASSTRLALSTDTQYF
TGTGCCAGTAGTACACGACTAGCGCTAAGCACAGATACGCAGTATTTT
>-|-|TRBJ2-7|TRBV5-1
CASSLVSTETSYEQYF
TGCGCCAGCAGCTTGGTATCGACAGAAACCTCCTACGAGCAGTACTTC
>-|-|TRBJ2-7|TRBV12-5
CDKARGDWYYEQYF
TGTGACAAAGCCAGGGGGGACTGGTACTACGAGCAGTACTTC
>-|-|TRBJ1-6|TRBV13
CASSLGLSPSNSPLHF
TGTGCCAGCAGCTTAGGCCTAAGCCCAAGTAATTCACCCCTCCACTTT
>TRBD2|-|TRBJ2-2|TRBV4-1
CASSPRRSGKGGELFF
TGCGCCAGCAGCCCCCGACGAAGCGGGAAGGGCGGGGAGCTGTTTTTT
>TRBD1|-|TRBJ2-7|TRBV9
CASSGLQGASAYEQYF
TGTGCCAGCAGCGGACTACAGGGGGCGAGCGCCTACGAGCAGTACTTC
>-|few|TRBJ1-2|TRBV7-2
CASSLARRGYGYTF
TGTGCCAGCAGCTTAGCGCGGAGGGGCTATGGCTACACCTTC
>-|-|TRBJ1-5|TRBV18
CASSPTGPNQPQHF
TGTGCCAGCTCACCGACAGGACCCAATCAGCCCCAGCATTTT
>TRBD1|-|TRBJ1-6|TRBV2
CASTGQASSPLHF
TGTGCCAGCACCGGACAGGCGAGTTCACCCCTCCACTTT
>-|-|TRBJ2-2|TRBV9
CASSVGALTGPGELFF
TGTGCCAGCAGCGTAGGAGCTCTGACTGGTCCCGGGGAGCTGTTTTTT
>-|-|TRBJ1-4|TRBV6-5
CASSYAVDPREKLFF
TGTGCCAGCAGTTACGCGGTCGACCCTAGGGAAAAACTGTTTTTT
>-|-|TRBJ2-1|TRBV27
CASSHRTPTSSYNEQFF
TGTGCCAGCAGTCATCGTACCCCCACAAGCTCCTACAATGAGCAGTTCTTC
>TRBD2|once|TRBJ2-7|TRBV4-1
CASSQDELAGTYEQYF
TGCGCCAGCAGCCAAGATGAACTAGCGGGAACCTACGAGCAGTACTTC
>TRBD1|-|TRBJ2-7|TRBV27
CASSFDRVSHEQYF
TGTGCCAGCAGTTTTGACAGGGTATCCCACGAGCAGTACTTC
>-|-|TRBJ1-1|TRBV7-9
CASSPAVTAQAFF
TGTGCCAGCAGCCCGGCGGTCACGGCGCAAGCTTTCTTT
>-|few|TRBJ2-2|TRBV4-1
CASSQAANTGELFF
TGCGCCAGCAGCCAAGCTGCGAACACCGGGGAGCTGTTTTTT
>TRBD2|-|TRBJ2-1|TRBV2
CASSETSGRGFYNEQFF
TGTGCCAGCAGTGAGACTAGCGGGAGGGGTTTCTACAATGAGCAGTTCTTC
>TRBD2|-|TRBJ2-1|TRBV11-2
CASLRGLAGADNEQFF
TGTGCCAGCTTGAGGGGTCTAGCGGGGGCCGACAATGAGCAGTTCTTC
>TRBD2|-|TRBJ2-5|TRBV19
CASSRLGRVAGETQYF
TGTGCCAGTAGTAGGCTCGGCAGGGTAGCGGGAGAGACCCAGTACTTC
>-|-|TRBJ2-2|TRBV21-1
CASSHLVGGRNTGELFF
TGTGCCAGCAGCCATCTGGTGGGGGGGAGGAACACCGGGGAGCTGTTTTTT
>TRBD1|-|TRBJ2-1|TRBV28
CASSSLGQGEYEQFF
TGTGCCAGCAGTTCCCTGGGACAGGGGGAATATGAGCAGTTCTTC
>-|-|TRBJ2-2|TRBV15
CATSKEGRGSGELFF
TGTGCCACCAGCAAAGAGGGCCGGGGGTCCGGGGAGCTGTTTTTT
>TRBD1|-|TRBJ1-3|TRBV5-4
CASSRDRPGPSSGNTIYF
TGTGCCAGCAGCCGGGACAGACCAGGGCCAAGCTCTGGAAACACCATATATTTT
>TRBD2|-|TRBJ2-1|TRBV19
CASKRASGNNEQFF
TGTGCCAGTAAAAGGGCTAGCGGGAACAATGAGCAGTTCTTC